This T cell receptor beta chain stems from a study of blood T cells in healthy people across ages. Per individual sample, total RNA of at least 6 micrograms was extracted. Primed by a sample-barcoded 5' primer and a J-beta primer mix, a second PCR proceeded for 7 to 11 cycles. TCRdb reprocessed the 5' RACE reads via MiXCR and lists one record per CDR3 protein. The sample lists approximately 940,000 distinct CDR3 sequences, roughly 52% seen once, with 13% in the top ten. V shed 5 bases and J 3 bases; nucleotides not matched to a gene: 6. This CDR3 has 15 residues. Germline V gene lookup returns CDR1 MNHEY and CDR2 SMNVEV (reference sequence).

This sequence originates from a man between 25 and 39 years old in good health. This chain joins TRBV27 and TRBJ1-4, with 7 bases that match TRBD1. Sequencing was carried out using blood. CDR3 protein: CASSPDRVPNEKLFF. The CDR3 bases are TGTGCCAGCAGTCCTGACAGGGTCCCTAATGAAAAACTGTTTTTT.